Following are 22 T cell receptor beta chains from one sample sequenced in a study of shared clonotypes between healthy human individuals. Terminally differentiated effector memory CD45RA+ cells were excluded from the naive CD8 cells, which were CD45RO-negative and positively selected for CCR7. Profiling relied on immunoSEQ multiplex PCR, and the TCRdb table lists in-frame clones only, not all of them. This sample has about 580,000 clones, with about 98% found just once. Specimen: naive CD8+ T cells sorted from blood. The receptor source for this set is a man aged 30 to 45 in good health.

The chain recombines TRBV7-8 with TRBJ2-1, with TRBD1 as a possible D gene (6 bases). Deletions cut 3 bases from V and 10 bases from J, with 10 bases between. Germline-derived CDR1 and CDR2 are SGHVS and FQNEAQ. The CDR3 extends over 12 amino acids. DNA for the CDR3: TGTGCCAGCAGCTTCAGGGGACACGAGCAGTTCTTC. This sequence encodes CASSFRGHEQFF.

This sequence joins TRBV4-1 and TRBJ2-7, with TRBD1 identical over 11 bases. The germline CDR1 and CDR2 sequences are MGHRA and YSYEKL. The CDR3 has 16 amino acids. V lost 3 bases and J lost 6; bases outside the gene matches: 10. This chain's CDR3 is CASSHLGGTGGLEQYF. CDR3 bases: TGCGCCAGCAGCCACTTGGGAGGGACAGGGGGGCTCGAGCAGTACTTC.

The genes are TRBV5-8 and TRBJ2-2; unclear D gene. Trimming pared 9 bases from V and 1 base from J, leaving 10 bases between. From germline, CDR1 is SGHTS and CDR2 YDEGEE. The length of the CDR3 is 13 residues. CDR3 nucleotide sequence: TGTGCCATCAAAGTTTTGAACACCGGGGAGCTGTTTTTT. Protein product: CAIKVLNTGELFF.

This rearrangement joins TRBV5-8 to TRBJ2-1, with D perhaps TRBD1 (5 bases). CDR3 length: 13 residues. V lost 0 bases and J 10 bases, leaving 11 bases between the germline ends. Germline V gene data show CDR1 as SGHTS and CDR2 as YDEGEE. DNA for the CDR3: TGTGCCAGCAGCTTGGCCCAGGGATACGAGCAGTTCTTC. Its protein is CASSLAQGYEQFF.

The chain is built from TRBV27 and TRBJ2-1; 15 bases fit TRBD2. The CDR3 runs 20 residues. Trimming removed 5 bases from V and 0 bases from J; junction bases left unmatched: 11. Germline V gene lookup returns CDR1 MNHEY and CDR2 SMNVEV (reference sequence). This chain's CDR3 is CASSTQWTSGRGSSYNEQFF. In nucleotides, the CDR3 is TGTGCCAGCAGTACCCAATGGACTAGCGGGAGGGGAAGCTCCTACAATGAGCAGTTCTTC.

V is TRBV2 and J is TRBJ2-2; no firm D call. Looked up from germline, CDR1 is SNHLY and CDR2 is FYNNEI. V shed 8 bases and J shed 3 bases, with 16 bases lying between them. The CDR3 loop spans 15 amino acids. The CDR3 sequence is CASVPPEKYTGELFF. CDR3 bases: TGTGCCAGCGTTCCCCCAGAAAAATACACCGGGGAGCTGTTTTTT.

The genes are TRBV7-8 and TRBJ2-7, with 10 positions matching TRBD1. V lost 4 bases to trimming and J lost 4 bases; unmatched junction nucleotides: 16. In germline, CDR1 is SGHVS, CDR2 FQNEAQ. The CDR3 has 18 residues. The DNA for the CDR3 is TGTGCCAGCAGCTCCTGGGGGGACAGGGGCCGTATTGCTTACGAGCAGTACTTC. Encoded protein: CASSSWGDRGRIAYEQYF.

The V and J genes are TRBV13 and TRBJ1-3; D is possibly TRBD1 (6 bases). The CDR3 is 17 residues long. The germline CDR1 and CDR2 sequences are PRHDT and FYEKMQ (reference sequence). Trimming cost V 3 bases and J 2 bases, with 17 bases left between them. Here the CDR3 DNA reads TGTGCCAGCAGCTTCCCCTTGGGGGGGCATCCTGGAAACACCATATATTTT. This gives the protein CASSFPLGGHPGNTIYF.

V gene TRBV15 combines with J gene TRBJ1-1; D possibly corresponds to TRBD1 (6 bases). This CDR3 has 14 amino acids. Trimming took off 2 bases at V and 5 bases at J, with 12 bases between the two ends. Germline CDR1 LNHNV, CDR2 YYDKDF (reference sequence). Here the CDR3 DNA reads TGTGCCACCAGCAGATCTGGGGGCAGGACTGAAGCTTTCTTT. It translates to CATSRSGGRTEAFF.

V gene TRBV6-5 combines with J gene TRBJ2-2, with TRBD1 identical over 7 bases. The CDR3 contains 15 residues. Germline loops: CDR1 MNHEY, CDR2 SVGAGI. V shed 5 bases, J shed 4 bases, and the junction held 7 bases outside the gene matches. CDR3 in DNA: TGTGCCAGCAGTCCGTGGACAGGAGGCACCGGGGAGCTGTTTTTT. The encoded protein is CASSPWTGGTGELFF.

The DNA of the CDR3 is TGTGCCAGTCTTGATAGGGGACTTGACAATGAGCAGTTCTTC. Its protein is CASLDRGLDNEQFF. The chain recombines TRBV7-9 with TRBJ2-1, with D maybe TRBD2 (6 bases). There are 14 residues in the CDR3. In germline, CDR1 is SEHNR, CDR2 FQNEAQ (reference sequence). Trimming took off 9 bases at V and 5 bases at J, with 17 bases between the two ends.

A single count supports this clone. Here the CDR3 reads CASKSDTGELFF. The CDR3 DNA follows: TGTGCCAGCAAGAGCGACACCGGGGAGCTGTTTTTT. This chain joins TRBV6-5 and TRBJ2-2; D uncertain. The CDR3 runs 12 residues. With 7 bases removed from V and 3 bases from J, the gap between germline ends came to 6 bases. CDR1 MNHEY and CDR2 SVGAGI come from the germline V gene.

J is TRBJ2-3 and V is TRBV27; 8 nucleotides line up with TRBD2. Germline trimming cut 3 bases from V and 5 bases from J; bases unmatched to any gene: 13. The CDR3 totals 17 residues. The germline V gene has CDR1 MNHEY and CDR2 SMNVEV (reference sequence). CDR3 sequence (DNA): TGTGCCAGCAGTTTGTGGGGACCGGGAGGGCGTGAAGATACGCAGTATTTT. This translates into CASSLWGPGGREDTQYF.

The chain employs TRBV4-1 and TRBJ1-2; 7 nucleotides match TRBD1. The germline CDR1 and CDR2 sequences are MGHRA and YSYEKL. With V trimmed by 3 bases and J by 2 bases, 12 bases remained unmatched. The CDR3 totals 17 residues. Here the CDR3 reads CASSQALGGTANYGYTF. CDR3 nucleotide sequence: TGCGCCAGCAGCCAGGCCCTAGGGGGGACAGCGAACTATGGCTACACCTTC.

CDR3 protein: CASSLDQISGSSYNEQFF. For the CDR3, the DNA is TGTGCCAGCAGCTTAGATCAGATTAGCGGGAGCTCCTACAATGAGCAGTTCTTC. The chain recombines TRBV11-3 with TRBJ2-1; 9 positions match TRBD2. V dropped 0 bases and J dropped 0; count of bases not matched to a gene: 6. Germline V gene lookup returns CDR1 SGHNT and CDR2 YENEEA. CDR3 size: 18 residues.

The chain joins TRBV9 to TRBJ2-1; TRBD2 aligns across 9 bases. Germline V gives CDR1 SGDLS, CDR2 YYNGEE. V lost 0 bases, J lost 3 bases, and 1 base stayed unmatched. The CDR3 runs to 15 residues. The CDR3 loop is CASSVGGRDYNEQFF. CDR3 nucleotides: TGTGCCAGCAGCGTAGGCGGGAGGGACTACAATGAGCAGTTCTTC. The entire variable domain, with the rest obtained from reference TRBV9 and TRBJ2-1, is as follows: DSGVTQTPKHLITATGQRVTLRCSPRSGDLSVYWYQQSLDQGLQFLIQYYNGEERAKGNILERFSAQQFPDLHSELNLSSLELGDSALYFCASSVGGRDYNEQFFGPGTRLTVL.

This chain connects TRBV27 to TRBJ2-5; the D is unclear. Germline V gene sequence: CDR1 MNHEY, CDR2 SMNVEV (reference sequence). There are 14 residues in the CDR3. Trimming shortened V by 8 bases and J by 2 bases, and 15 bases separated the two germline ends. Written as DNA, the CDR3 is TGTGCCAGCGGCAGGATTCCATTACAAGAGACCCAGTACTTC. Its translation is CASGRIPLQETQYF.

The rearrangement joins TRBV27 to TRBJ2-2; D may correspond to TRBD1 or TRBD2 (6 bases each). Germline-derived CDR1 and CDR2 are MNHEY and SMNVEV (reference sequence). This CDR3 has 15 amino acids. V was clipped by 3 bases and J by 10 bases, with 18 bases between them. Here the CDR3 reads CASSLGSGAGAELFF. Written as DNA, the CDR3 is TGTGCCAGCAGTTTGGGGTCGGGGGCCGGAGCGGAGCTGTTTTTT.

The chain combines TRBV10-3 with TRBJ2-5; the match to TRBD2 covers 10 bases. The CDR3 extends over 18 amino acids. The V and J ends lost 3 bases and 2 bases, in that order; junction bases with no gene match: 12. The germline V gene encodes CDR1 ENHRY and CDR2 SYGVKD. The CDR3: CAISEVLAGGTGQETQYF. CDR3 nucleotides: TGTGCCATCAGTGAAGTGTTAGCGGGAGGAACCGGACAAGAGACCCAGTACTTC.

The J gene is TRBJ2-7, the V gene TRBV11-2; possible D gene TRBD1, 6 bases. Trimming left V 0 bases short and J 5 bases short, with 14 bases between. CDR1 and CDR2 from the germline V gene are SGHAT and FQNNGV. This CDR3 is 15 amino acids long. The CDR3 loop reads CASSLEEYRANEQYF. Written as DNA, the CDR3 is TGTGCCAGCAGCTTAGAAGAGTACAGGGCAAACGAGCAGTACTTC.

The chain employs TRBV28 and TRBJ2-5, with D possibly being TRBD1 (5 bases). The CDR3 runs to 14 residues. Deletions cut 4 bases from V and 2 bases from J, with 11 bases between. Germline V gene sequence: CDR1 MDHEN, CDR2 SYDVKM. The CDR3, as DNA: TGTGCCAGCAGTTCATCCGACAGTCAAGAGACCCAGTACTTC. This gives the protein CASSSSDSQETQYF.

Note on this clone: Germline is not matched at one junction end, which may reflect a read error. The V call is TRBV29-1, the J call TRBJ1-2, with 9 nucleotides matching TRBD1. The CDR3 is made up of 10 amino acids. The germline V gene has CDR1 SQVTM and CDR2 ANQGSEA. DNA of the CDR3: TGCAGCGTGCCGGGGGGACAGGGCGCCTTC. Its translation: CSVPGGQGAF.